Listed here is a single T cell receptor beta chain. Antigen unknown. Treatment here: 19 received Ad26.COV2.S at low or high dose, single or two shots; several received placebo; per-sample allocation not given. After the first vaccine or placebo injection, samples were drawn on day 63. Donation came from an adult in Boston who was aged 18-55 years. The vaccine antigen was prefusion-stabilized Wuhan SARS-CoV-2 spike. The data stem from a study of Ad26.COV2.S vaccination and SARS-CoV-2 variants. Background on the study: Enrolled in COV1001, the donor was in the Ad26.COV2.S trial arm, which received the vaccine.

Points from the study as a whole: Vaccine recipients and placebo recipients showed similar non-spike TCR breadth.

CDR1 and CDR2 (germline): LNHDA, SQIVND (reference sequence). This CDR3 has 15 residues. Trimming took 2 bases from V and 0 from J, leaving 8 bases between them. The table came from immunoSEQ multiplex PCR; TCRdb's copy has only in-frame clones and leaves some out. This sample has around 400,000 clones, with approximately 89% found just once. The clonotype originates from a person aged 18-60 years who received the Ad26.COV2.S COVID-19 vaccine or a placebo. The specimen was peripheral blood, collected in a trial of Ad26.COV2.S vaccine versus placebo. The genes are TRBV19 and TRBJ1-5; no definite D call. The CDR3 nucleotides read TGTGCCAGTAGTATAAGGGCCTCTAGCAATCAGCCCCAGCATTTT. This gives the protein CASSIRASSNQPQHF.